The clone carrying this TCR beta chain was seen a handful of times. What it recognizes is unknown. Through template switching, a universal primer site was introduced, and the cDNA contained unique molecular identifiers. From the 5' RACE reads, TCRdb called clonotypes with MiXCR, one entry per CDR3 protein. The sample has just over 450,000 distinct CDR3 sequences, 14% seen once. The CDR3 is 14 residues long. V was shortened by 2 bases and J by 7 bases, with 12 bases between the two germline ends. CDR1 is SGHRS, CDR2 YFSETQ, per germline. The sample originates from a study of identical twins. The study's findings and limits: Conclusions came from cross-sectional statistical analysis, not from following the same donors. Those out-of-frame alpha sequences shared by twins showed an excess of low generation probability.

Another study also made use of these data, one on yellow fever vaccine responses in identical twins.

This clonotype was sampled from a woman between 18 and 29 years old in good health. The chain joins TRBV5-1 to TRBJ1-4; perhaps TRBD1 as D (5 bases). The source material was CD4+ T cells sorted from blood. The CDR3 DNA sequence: TGCGCCAGCAGCTTAGGCAGGGTTGGTGAAAAACTGTTTTTT. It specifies CASSLGRVGEKLFF.